The 16 T cell receptor beta chains reported below all come from one sample, sequenced in a study of CD8 T cells in Susac syndrome. Random hexamers were used to reverse transcribe 0.5 to 1 ug of RNA. Using its own MiXCR run on the immunoSEQ multiplex PCR reads, TCRdb lists one record per CDR3 protein. Of 130,000 to 150,000 distinct CDR3 sequences in the sample, approximately 95% are singletons; the top ten hold 0.065% to 0.1%. The specimen sequenced was CD4+ T cells from PBMCs. The receptors were sampled from a human donor in good health.

V usage is TRBV3-1 and J usage is TRBJ1-4; tentative D call: TRBD1 (5 bases). Germline V CDR1 and CDR2: LGHDT, YNNKEL (reference sequence). The CDR3 covers 15 residues. V lost 3 bases, J lost 5 bases, and 13 bases lay in between. The CDR3 spells CASSQKWGENEKLFF. Here the CDR3 DNA reads TGTGCCAGCAGCCAGAAGTGGGGGGAAAATGAAAAACTGTTTTTT.

V gene TRBV6-5 combines with J gene TRBJ1-5, with a weak D call TRBD1 (6 bases). V was clipped by 8 bases and J by 5 bases, with 16 bases between them. There are 14 residues in the CDR3. CDR1 is MNHEY, CDR2 SVGAGI, per germline. CDR3: CASSRPDRYQPQHF. CDR3 nucleotides: TGTGCCAGCTCGCGCCCCGACAGGTATCAGCCCCAGCATTTT.

CDR3 protein: CASGPGTMAYEQYF. The CDR3 DNA reads as TGTGCTAGTGGTCCCGGGACTATGGCCTACGAGCAGTACTTC. The J gene is TRBJ2-7, the V gene TRBV12-5; TRBD2 matches at 7 bases. This CDR3 is 14 amino acids long. V lost 5 bases to trimming and J lost 2 bases; unmatched junction nucleotides: 6. Per the germline V gene, CDR1 is LGHNT and CDR2 is FRNRAP.

This chain links TRBV28 with TRBJ1-2, with TRBD1 matching over 7 bases. V lost 6 bases, J lost 2 bases, and 3 bases stayed unmatched. The V gene's germline CDR1 is MDHEN and CDR2 SYDVKM. The CDR3 is made up of 13 amino acids. In DNA, the CDR3 is TGTGCCAGCAGGGACAGGCCGAACTATGGCTACACCTTC. It is translated as CASRDRPNYGYTF.

The chain combines TRBV25-1 with TRBJ1-2; D unresolved. Between the trimmed V and J ends, which lost 4 bases and 4 bases, there was a span of 19 bases. The CDR3 is made up of 16 amino acids. CDR1 is MGHDK, CDR2 SYGVNS, per germline. CDR3 sequence (DNA): TGTGCCAGCAGTGCTCAGGACGGGGTAGTAAGCTATGGCTACACCTTC. This encodes CASSAQDGVVSYGYTF.

The rearrangement joins TRBV4-2 to TRBJ2-5, with a weak D call TRBD2 (5 bases). The CDR3 spans 14 residues. CDR1 is LGHNA and CDR2 is YNFKEQ in the germline V gene. Trimming shortened V by 1 base and J by 1 base, and 7 bases separated the two germline ends. The DNA of the CDR3 is TGTGCCAGCAGCCAAGTGAGCGGCCAAGAGACCCAGTACTTC. Residues: CASSQVSGQETQYF.

Only a few counts were recorded for this clonotype. The CDR3 spells CASSDNAYEQYF. As DNA, the CDR3 is TGTGCCAGCAGTGACAATGCCTACGAGCAGTACTTC. This rearrangement joins TRBV3-1 to TRBJ2-7; D not certain. The CDR3 loop spans 12 amino acids. V lost 6 bases, J lost 2 bases, and 8 bases lay in between. The germline gives CDR1 LGHDT, CDR2 YNNKEL (reference sequence).

This chain's CDR3 is CASSLGQGPQNFYEQYF. The CDR3, as DNA: TGTGCCAGCAGTCTCGGACAGGGTCCCCAAAATTTCTACGAGCAGTACTTC. This chain uses TRBV27 with TRBJ2-7, with 8 bases identical to TRBD1. Losses at the gene ends were 5 bases for V and 3 bases for J; bases not matched to a gene: 15. This CDR3 has 17 amino acids. Germline CDR1 reads MNHEY; CDR2 reads SMNVEV (reference sequence).

The genes are TRBV30 and TRBJ2-2, with 10 bases fitting TRBD2. CDR1 and CDR2 (germline): GTSNPN, SVGIG (reference sequence). The CDR3 has 16 amino acids. V lost 5 bases and J lost 5; bases outside the gene matches: 11. The CDR3 coding sequence is TGTGCCTGGTCCACGCTAGCGGGAGTTAAGACCGGGGAGCTGTTTTTT. As protein: CAWSTLAGVKTGELFF.

The chain carries TRBV24-1 and TRBJ2-2; tentatively, D is TRBD1 (6 bases). Looked up from germline, CDR1 is KGHDR and CDR2 is SFDVKD. This CDR3 comprises 13 residues. Trimming took off 4 bases at V and 6 bases at J, with 8 bases between the two ends. The CDR3 DNA reads as TGTGCCACCAGTGACAACAGGGCCGGGGAGCTGTTTTTT. Its protein product is CATSDNRAGELFF.

This sequence joins TRBV5-1 and TRBJ1-1; no definite D call. This CDR3 is built from 17 residues. CDR1 is SGHRS and CDR2 is YFSETQ in the germline V gene. V lost 2 bases, J lost 4 bases, and 21 bases lay in between. DNA for the CDR3: TGCGCCAGCAGCTTCTCAGCCCTTCCCGGCGTGGGCACTGAAGCTTTCTTT. It yields the protein CASSFSALPGVGTEAFF.

The chain recombines TRBV28 with TRBJ1-5; no definite D call. The V gene's germline CDR1 is MDHEN and CDR2 SYDVKM. The ends were cut back, 7 bases at V and 3 bases at J, with 13 bases in the middle. The CDR3 contains 14 residues. In DNA, the CDR3 is TGTGCCAGCAACGAGGTACCGGACAATCAGCCCCAGCATTTT. It translates to CASNEVPDNQPQHF. Together with reference TRBV28 and TRBJ1-5, the CDR3 gives the full variable domain: DVKVTQSSRYLVKRTGEKVFLECVQDMDHENMFWYRQDPGLGLRLIYFSYDVKMKEKGDIPEGYSVSREKKERFSLILESASTNQTSMYLCASNEVPDNQPQHFGDGTRLSIL.

V is TRBV9 and J is TRBJ2-7; D possibly matches TRBD1 or TRBD2 (5 bases each). The ends were cut back, 7 bases at V and 2 bases at J, with 10 bases in the middle. CDR3 length equals 12 residues. The germline gives CDR1 SGDLS, CDR2 YYNGEE. As DNA, the CDR3 is TGTGCCAGCGGGACGTCCCCCTACGAGCAGTACTTC. Translating it yields CASGTSPYEQYF.

The rearrangement links TRBV30 to TRBJ2-7; D not resolved. CDR3 length equals 12 residues. With 3 bases removed from V and 2 bases from J, the gap between germline ends came to 8 bases. Germline lookup yields CDR1 GTSNPN and CDR2 SVGIG (reference sequence). The CDR3 DNA reads TGTGCCTGGAGCCGAGGCCCCTACGAGCAGTACTTC. This translates into CAWSRGPYEQYF. Combining the CDR3 with reference TRBV30 and TRBJ2-7 gives the whole variable domain SQTIHQWPATLVQPVGSPLSLECTVEGTSNPNLYWYRQAAGRGLQLLFYSVGIGQISSEVPQNLSASRPQDRQFILSSKKLLLSDSGFYLCAWSRGPYEQYFGPGTRLTVT.

This chain uses TRBV5-6 with TRBJ2-7; 11 bases align to TRBD2. Germline trimming cut 5 bases from V and 1 base from J; bases unmatched to any gene: 14. In germline, CDR1 is SGHDT, CDR2 YYEEEE. This CDR3 contains 18 residues. The CDR3, as DNA: TGTGCCAGCAGTCGAACTACTAGCGGGGGACGGGGTTCCTACGAGCAGTACTTC. Translated, it gives CASSRTTSGGRGSYEQYF.

The chain is built from TRBV15 and TRBJ2-2; unclear D gene. CDR1 LNHNV and CDR2 YYDKDF come from the germline V gene (reference sequence). V shed 1 base and J shed 0 bases, with 6 bases lying between them. There are 15 residues in the CDR3. The CDR3 bases are TGTGCCACCAGCAGAGTCCGGACGAACACCGGGGAGCTGTTTTTT. As protein: CATSRVRTNTGELFF.